The 8 T cell receptor beta chains below were found in one sample sequenced in a study of T cell changes during pregnancy in multiple sclerosis. Sequencing was performed with immunoSEQ multiplex PCR; in TCRdb, only in-frame clones are kept and a portion is missing. This table has 100,000 or so clones, about 93% appearing once. This material consisted of peripheral blood, taken in the first trimester of pregnancy. The source is a female donor with multiple sclerosis, enrolled in a pregnancy study.

CDR3: CAKPVYVQGRNGYTF. In DNA, the CDR3 is TGTGCCAAACCTGTATATGTACAGGGAAGGAATGGCTACACCTTC. The chain carries TRBV5-4 and TRBJ1-2; perhaps TRBD1 as D (6 bases). V shed 9 bases and J shed 6 bases, with 24 bases lying between them. Germline CDR1 is SGHNT and CDR2 is YYREEE (reference sequence). CDR3 length equals 15 residues.

The V gene is TRBV5-4, the J gene TRBJ2-4; no firm D call. In germline, CDR1 is SGHNT, CDR2 YYREEE (reference sequence). CDR3 length equals 12 residues. V shed 0 bases and J shed 6 bases, with 4 bases lying between them. Here the CDR3 DNA reads TGTGCCAGCAGCTTGGGCGGAAACATTCAGTACTTC. Amino acid sequence: CASSLGGNIQYF.

The V and J genes are TRBV5-4 and TRBJ1-3; D is unclear. This CDR3 comprises 15 residues. Germline loops: CDR1 SGHNT, CDR2 YYREEE (reference sequence). V was clipped by 0 bases and J by 1 base, with 8 bases between them. CDR3 sequence: CASSLDSGSGNTIYF. In DNA form, the CDR3 reads TGTGCCAGCAGCTTGGATTCCGGGTCTGGAAACACCATATATTTT.

This clone was observed a handful of times. This chain joins TRBV11-2 and TRBJ1-2; D uncertain. V was pared by 7 bases and J by 4 bases, with 19 bases between. CDR1 SGHAT and CDR2 FQNNGV come from the germline V gene. This CDR3 spans 15 amino acids. The CDR3 spells CASTLLGREGYGYTF. The CDR3 bases are TGTGCCAGCACCCTATTAGGTCGGGAGGGCTATGGCTACACCTTC.

The chain is built from TRBV15 and TRBJ1-1, with a tentative D call TRBD1 (5 bases). The V gene lost 5 bases and the J gene lost 3 bases, with 13 bases spanning the gap. The CDR3 consists of 14 residues. Looked up from germline, CDR1 is LNHNV and CDR2 is YYDKDF (reference sequence). The CDR3 spells CATSQVGGDTEAFF. The CDR3 DNA reads as TGTGCCACCAGCCAAGTCGGGGGGGACACTGAAGCTTTCTTT. The variable domain in full, completed from reference TRBV15 and TRBJ1-1, reads DAMVIQNPRYQVTQFGKPVTLSCSQTLNHNVMYWYQQKSSQAPKLLFHYYDKDFNNEADTPDNFQSRRPNTSFCFLDIRSPGLGDTAMYLCATSQVGGDTEAFFGQGTRLTVV.

This clone was found a few times. This rearrangement joins TRBV9 to TRBJ2-2, with D possibly being TRBD2 (5 bases). CDR3 length: 17 residues. Trimming stripped 0 bases from V and 0 bases from J, with 12 bases between. The germline gives CDR1 SGDLS, CDR2 YYNGEE. CDR3 nucleotides: TGTGCCAGCAGCGTAGGTAGCGATCCCACGAACACCGGGGAGCTGTTTTTT. It is translated as CASSVGSDPTNTGELFF.

This sequence joins TRBV18 and TRBJ2-3, with TRBD1 as a possible D gene (6 bases). The CDR3 length is 14 residues. Between the trimmed V and J ends, which lost 4 bases and 0 bases, there was a span of 8 bases. Germline lookup yields CDR1 KGHSH and CDR2 LQKENI. In DNA, the CDR3 is TGTGCCAGCTCACTCGGACAGAGCACAGATACGCAGTATTTT. This translates into CASSLGQSTDTQYF.

The chain recombines TRBV25-1 with TRBJ2-7; 12 bases fit TRBD1. The CDR3 runs to 14 residues. From germline, CDR1 is MGHDK and CDR2 SYGVNS. With 7 bases clipped from V and 4 bases from J, the junction kept 5 bases outside the gene matches. The CDR3 coding sequence is TGTGCCAGCACTCCGGGACAGGGGGCATACGAGCAGTACTTC. As protein: CASTPGQGAYEQYF.